This is a list of T cell receptor beta chains from one sample in a study of cytomegalovirus exposure and HLA in healthy donors. The method was immunoSEQ multiplex PCR; TCRdb's version includes in-frame clones alone and lacks a portion of them. Found here are more than 110,000 clones, 75% of them singletons; the top ten hold over 6%. The specimen sequenced was PBMCs. These receptors were obtained from a man younger than 40 in good health and CMV-seronegative. CDR3s include the opening cysteine and the closing phenylalanine or tryptophan. Fields, in order: clone size, V gene, J gene, D gene, CDR3 protein, CDR3 DNA. A D gene is named only where the DNA matches it firmly. Only part of the rows carry a size: once, few, many, or a class if the clone is expanded.

abundance: -; v_gene: TRBV19; j_gene: TRBJ2-6; d_gene: -; CDR3aa: CASSTGNSGANVLTF; CDR3nt: TGTGCCAGTAGTACCGGGAACTCTGGGGCCAACGTCCTGACTTTC
abundance: -; v_gene: TRBV2; j_gene: TRBJ1-6; d_gene: -; CDR3aa: CASSEGEGSPLHF; CDR3nt: TGTGCCAGCAGTGAGGGTGAGGGTTCACCCCTCCACTTT
abundance: -; v_gene: TRBV7-6; j_gene: TRBJ2-7; d_gene: TRBD2; CDR3aa: CASSLGGGAGVYEQYF; CDR3nt: TGTGCCAGCAGCTTGGGGGGTGGCGCGGGGGTGTACGAGCAGTACTTC
abundance: -; v_gene: TRBV29-1; j_gene: TRBJ2-5; d_gene: TRBD2; CDR3aa: CSVEERGIQETQYF; CDR3nt: TGCAGCGTTGAAGAGCGGGGGATCCAAGAGACCCAGTACTTC
abundance: -; v_gene: TRBV11-1; j_gene: TRBJ1-2; d_gene: -; CDR3aa: CASSLGPQNYGYTF; CDR3nt: TGTGCCAGCAGCTTAGGCCCACAGAACTATGGCTACACCTTC
abundance: few; v_gene: TRBV2; j_gene: TRBJ1-2; d_gene: -; CDR3aa: CASSDAGGYHRDGYTF; CDR3nt: TGTGCCAGCAGCGACGCGGGGGGTTACCATCGGGATGGCTACACCTTC
abundance: -; v_gene: TRBV2; j_gene: TRBJ2-1; d_gene: TRBD2; CDR3aa: CASSIGTTNEQFF; CDR3nt: TGTGCCAGCAGCATCGGGACTACCAATGAGCAGTTCTTC
abundance: -; v_gene: TRBV5-1; j_gene: TRBJ2-2; d_gene: -; CDR3aa: CASSLGDLNTGELFF; CDR3nt: TGCGCCAGCAGCTTGGGGGACTTGAACACCGGGGAGCTGTTTTTT
abundance: -; v_gene: TRBV6-5; j_gene: TRBJ2-7; d_gene: TRBD1; CDR3aa: CASSPGTGQTRGQYF; CDR3nt: TGTGCCAGCAGTCCGGGGACAGGACAAACCCGGGGGCAGTACTTC
abundance: -; v_gene: TRBV6-1; j_gene: TRBJ2-1; d_gene: -; CDR3aa: CASQPGEGIKQFF; CDR3nt: TGTGCCAGCCAGCCAGGAGAGGGCATTAAGCAGTTCTTC
abundance: -; v_gene: TRBV28; j_gene: TRBJ1-3; d_gene: -; CDR3aa: CASSRQPLSGNTIYF; CDR3nt: TGTGCCAGCAGTCGACAGCCACTCTCTGGAAACACCATATATTTT
abundance: -; v_gene: TRBV6-5; j_gene: TRBJ2-1; d_gene: -; CDR3aa: CASRVAISSYNEQFF; CDR3nt: TGTGCCAGCAGGGTAGCTATCAGCTCCTACAATGAGCAGTTCTTC
abundance: -; v_gene: TRBV9; j_gene: TRBJ2-2; d_gene: -; CDR3aa: CASSHRVLDLMNTGELFF; CDR3nt: TGTGCCAGCAGCCACCGAGTCCTAGATTTAATGAACACCGGGGAGCTGTTTTTT
abundance: -; v_gene: TRBV19; j_gene: TRBJ2-7; d_gene: -; CDR3aa: CASSIGGSGRSIRGQYF; CDR3nt: TGTGCCAGTAGTATAGGAGGCTCTGGGAGGTCGATACGGGGGCAGTACTTC
abundance: -; v_gene: TRBV18; j_gene: TRBJ1-1; d_gene: TRBD1; CDR3aa: CASSTRGPVNTEAFF; CDR3nt: TGTGCCAGCTCAACCAGGGGGCCTGTGAACACTGAAGCTTTCTTT
abundance: -; v_gene: TRBV5-6; j_gene: TRBJ2-1; d_gene: TRBD2; CDR3aa: CASSLGTGGPYNEQFF; CDR3nt: TGTGCCAGCAGCTTGGGTACGGGAGGCCCCTACAATGAGCAGTTCTTC
abundance: -; v_gene: TRBV1; j_gene: TRBJ2-1; d_gene: -; CDR3aa: CTSSQDRGQSSYNEQFF; CDR3nt: TGCACCAGCAGCCAAGATCGGGGACAGAGCTCCTACAATGAGCAGTTCTTC
abundance: -; v_gene: TRBV29-1; j_gene: TRBJ1-1; d_gene: -; CDR3aa: CSAYWDSGPTEAFF; CDR3nt: TGCAGCGCCTACTGGGACTCCGGGCCCACTGAAGCTTTCTTT
abundance: few; v_gene: TRBV5-6; j_gene: TRBJ2-7; d_gene: TRBD2; CDR3aa: CASSFGTSGSKQYF; CDR3nt: TGTGCCAGCAGCTTCGGGACTAGCGGGTCCAAGCAGTACTTC
abundance: -; v_gene: TRBV19; j_gene: TRBJ1-4; d_gene: -; CDR3aa: CASSSPGEGANEKLFF; CDR3nt: TGTGCCAGTAGTTCTCCAGGGGAGGGAGCTAATGAAAAACTGTTTTTT
abundance: -; v_gene: TRBV2; j_gene: TRBJ2-1; d_gene: TRBD2; CDR3aa: CASFPPSGISYNEQFF; CDR3nt: TGTGCCAGCTTCCCCCCTAGCGGGATCTCCTACAATGAGCAGTTCTTC
abundance: -; v_gene: TRBV5-1; j_gene: TRBJ2-1; d_gene: TRBD2; CDR3aa: CASSHGLAGGPGANEQFF; CDR3nt: TGCGCCAGCAGCCACGGACTAGCGGGGGGGCCGGGAGCGAATGAGCAGTTCTTC
abundance: -; v_gene: TRBV27; j_gene: TRBJ2-7; d_gene: -; CDR3aa: CASSLYREYEQYF; CDR3nt: TGTGCCAGCAGTTTGTACAGGGAATACGAGCAGTACTTC
abundance: once; v_gene: TRBV4-1; j_gene: TRBJ2-3; d_gene: TRBD2; CDR3aa: CASSPGLARQSTDTQYF; CDR3nt: TGCGCCAGCAGCCCGGGACTAGCGAGGCAGAGCACAGATACGCAGTATTTT
abundance: -; v_gene: TRBV5-6; j_gene: TRBJ1-1; d_gene: -; CDR3aa: CASSPGNTEAFF; CDR3nt: TGTGCCAGCAGTCCAGGGAACACTGAAGCTTTCTTT
abundance: few; v_gene: TRBV9; j_gene: TRBJ1-6; d_gene: -; CDR3aa: CASSIQESSYNSPLHF; CDR3nt: TGTGCCAGCAGCATACAGGAGAGCTCCTATAATTCACCCCTCCACTTT
abundance: -; v_gene: TRBV28; j_gene: TRBJ1-2; d_gene: -; CDR3aa: CASTSKALGGYTF; CDR3nt: TGTGCCAGCACCTCGAAGGCCCTAGGTGGCTACACCTTC
abundance: -; v_gene: TRBV29-1; j_gene: TRBJ2-7; d_gene: TRBD2; CDR3aa: CSVQRGRTEQYF; CDR3nt: TGCAGCGTTCAGCGGGGAAGGACCGAGCAGTACTTC
abundance: -; v_gene: TRBV6-1; j_gene: TRBJ1-5; d_gene: TRBD1; CDR3aa: CASRHFGTDQPQHF; CDR3nt: TGTGCCAGCAGGCATTTCGGGACAGATCAGCCCCAGCATTTT
abundance: -; v_gene: TRBV10-3; j_gene: TRBJ2-1; d_gene: -; CDR3aa: CAISDRVIDNEQFF; CDR3nt: TGTGCCATCAGTGACAGGGTGATCGACAATGAGCAGTTCTTC
abundance: -; v_gene: TRBV2; j_gene: TRBJ2-5; d_gene: -; CDR3aa: CASSERPSLGEETQYF; CDR3nt: TGTGCCAGCAGTGAAAGGCCTAGCTTGGGTGAAGAGACCCAGTACTTC
abundance: -; v_gene: TRBV9; j_gene: TRBJ2-3; d_gene: -; CDR3aa: CASGGGEQGPKYF; CDR3nt: TGTGCCAGCGGAGGAGGAGAACAGGGCCCTAAGTATTTT
abundance: few; v_gene: TRBV4-1; j_gene: TRBJ1-1; d_gene: TRBD1; CDR3aa: CASSRQGNTEAFF; CDR3nt: TGCGCCAGCAGCCGACAGGGCAACACTGAAGCTTTCTTT
abundance: few; v_gene: TRBV5-1; j_gene: TRBJ1-1; d_gene: -; CDR3aa: CASSPQQGNTEAFF; CDR3nt: TGCGCCAGCAGCCCACAACAGGGTAACACTGAAGCTTTCTTT
abundance: -; v_gene: TRBV28; j_gene: TRBJ1-1; d_gene: -; CDR3aa: CASSPQGFPEAFF; CDR3nt: TGTGCCAGCAGTCCACAGGGATTTCCTGAAGCTTTCTTT
abundance: -; v_gene: TRBV30; j_gene: TRBJ1-2; d_gene: -; CDR3aa: CAWIPGRGGKGDGYTF; CDR3nt: TGTGCCTGGATCCCTGGCCGGGGGGGAAAGGGGGATGGCTACACCTTC
abundance: -; v_gene: TRBV7-9; j_gene: TRBJ1-2; d_gene: -; CDR3aa: CASSLGTGTYGYTF; CDR3nt: TGTGCCAGCAGCTTAGGAACAGGGACCTATGGCTACACCTTC
abundance: -; v_gene: TRBV7-2; j_gene: TRBJ1-1; d_gene: TRBD1; CDR3aa: CASSLTPRQGLNTEAFF; CDR3nt: TGTGCCAGCAGCTTAACCCCCCGACAGGGACTGAACACTGAAGCTTTCTTT
abundance: -; v_gene: TRBV10-3; j_gene: TRBJ2-7; d_gene: TRBD1; CDR3aa: CAISDGTGRDYEQYF; CDR3nt: TGTGCCATCAGTGACGGGACAGGGAGGGACTACGAGCAGTACTTC
abundance: -; v_gene: TRBV7-6; j_gene: TRBJ1-3; d_gene: -; CDR3aa: CASSLTPPAGSGNTIYF; CDR3nt: TGTGCCAGCAGCTTAACACCCCCGGCGGGCTCTGGAAACACCATATATTTT
abundance: -; v_gene: TRBV14; j_gene: TRBJ1-6; d_gene: -; CDR3aa: CASSQVLGGSNSPLHF; CDR3nt: TGTGCCAGCAGCCAAGTCCTGGGGGGGTCAAATTCACCCCTCCACTTT
abundance: -; v_gene: TRBV5-5; j_gene: TRBJ2-5; d_gene: -; CDR3aa: CASSLGQWETQYF; CDR3nt: TGTGCCAGCAGCCTTGGACAGTGGGAGACCCAGTACTTC
abundance: -; v_gene: TRBV4-1; j_gene: TRBJ1-2; d_gene: -; CDR3aa: CASRPDLMGKSYGYTF; CDR3nt: TGCGCCAGCAGACCCGACCTCATGGGCAAAAGCTATGGCTACACCTTC
abundance: -; v_gene: TRBV5-1; j_gene: TRBJ2-5; d_gene: TRBD1; CDR3aa: CASSLARGLETQYF; CDR3nt: TGCGCCAGCAGCTTGGCTAGGGGGCTGGAGACCCAGTACTTC
abundance: many; v_gene: TRBV7-2; j_gene: TRBJ2-7; d_gene: -; CDR3aa: CASSWSIGGAVEQYF; CDR3nt: TGTGCCAGCAGCTGGTCCATTGGGGGGGCGGTAGAACAGTACTTC
abundance: -; v_gene: TRBV11-3; j_gene: TRBJ2-6; d_gene: TRBD1; CDR3aa: CASSSGQGGSGANVLTF; CDR3nt: TGTGCCAGCAGCTCGGGACAGGGAGGCTCTGGGGCCAACGTCCTGACTTTC
abundance: -; v_gene: TRBV18; j_gene: TRBJ2-3; d_gene: -; CDR3aa: CASSPGPLTDTQYF; CDR3nt: TGTGCCAGCTCACCAGGGCCACTCACAGATACGCAGTATTTT
abundance: -; v_gene: TRBV27; j_gene: TRBJ1-2; d_gene: -; CDR3aa: CASSPRGYGYTF; CDR3nt: TGTGCCAGCAGTCCCAGAGGGTATGGCTACACCTTC
abundance: once; v_gene: TRBV28; j_gene: TRBJ1-2; d_gene: TRBD1; CDR3aa: CASSSGTGNYGYTF; CDR3nt: TGTGCCAGCAGTTCCGGGACAGGTAACTATGGCTACACCTTC
abundance: -; v_gene: TRBV2; j_gene: TRBJ1-4; d_gene: -; CDR3aa: CASVKEGNEKLFF; CDR3nt: TGTGCCAGCGTCAAGGAGGGTAATGAAAAACTGTTTTTT
abundance: -; v_gene: TRBV5-1; j_gene: TRBJ2-2; d_gene: TRBD1; CDR3aa: CASSKGQGLTGELFF; CDR3nt: TGCGCCAGCAGTAAGGGACAGGGTCTCACCGGGGAGCTGTTTTTT
abundance: -; v_gene: TRBV7-2; j_gene: TRBJ2-7; d_gene: -; CDR3aa: CASSLTGTGNYEQYF; CDR3nt: TGTGCCAGCAGCTTAACCGGGACTGGTAACTACGAGCAGTACTTC
abundance: -; v_gene: TRBV5-1; j_gene: TRBJ2-5; d_gene: TRBD2; CDR3aa: CASSLAIAGETQYF; CDR3nt: TGCGCCAGCAGCTTGGCAATAGCGGGAGAGACCCAGTACTTC
abundance: -; v_gene: TRBV30; j_gene: TRBJ1-5; d_gene: TRBD1; CDR3aa: CAWSTLGTGSNQPQHF; CDR3nt: TGTGCCTGGAGTACCCTCGGGACAGGTAGCAATCAGCCCCAGCATTTT
abundance: few; v_gene: TRBV11-3; j_gene: TRBJ2-1; d_gene: -; CDR3aa: CASSTEGYNEQFF; CDR3nt: TGTGCCAGCAGCACAGAAGGTTACAATGAGCAGTTCTTC
abundance: -; v_gene: TRBV5-6; j_gene: TRBJ1-5; d_gene: TRBD1; CDR3aa: CASSLWTGTSNQPQHF; CDR3nt: TGTGCCAGCAGCTTGTGGACAGGGACGAGCAATCAGCCCCAGCATTTT
abundance: -; v_gene: TRBV28; j_gene: TRBJ1-5; d_gene: TRBD1; CDR3aa: CASRRRTGGGQPQHF; CDR3nt: TGTGCCAGCAGGAGAAGGACAGGGGGCGGGCAGCCCCAGCATTTT
abundance: -; v_gene: TRBV9; j_gene: TRBJ1-6; d_gene: -; CDR3aa: CASSVGLRRTGKSPLHF; CDR3nt: TGTGCCAGCAGCGTAGGCTTAAGACGAACGGGGAAATCACCCCTCCACTTT
abundance: few; v_gene: TRBV11-3; j_gene: TRBJ2-3; d_gene: TRBD2; CDR3aa: CASSLDGAGETDTQYF; CDR3nt: TGTGCCAGCAGCTTAGATGGAGCGGGGGAGACAGATACGCAGTATTTT